One sample yielded the 15 T cell receptor beta chains listed below, sequenced in a study of tumor-infiltrating lymphocytes in localized non-small cell lung cancer. Sequenced by immunoSEQ multiplex PCR; TCRdb stores in-frame clones only, minus some. The table lists roughly 25,000 clones, nearly 70% of them singletons. Sequencing input: lung tumor tissue. Receptors originate from a human donor with non-small cell lung cancer.

The chain has TRBV9 and TRBJ2-1; D might be TRBD2 (6 bases). Between the trimmed V and J ends, which lost 4 bases and 1 base, there was a span of 12 bases. This CDR3 is built from 15 residues. Per germline, CDR1 SGDLS and CDR2 YYNGEE. The CDR3 reads CASSPGTVSYNEQFF. CDR3 nucleotides: TGTGCCAGCAGCCCCGGGACTGTTTCCTACAATGAGCAGTTCTTC.

There are a few counts of this clone. The chain is built from TRBV6-1 and TRBJ2-5; 8 nucleotides line up with TRBD1. V was pared by 7 bases and J by 5 bases, with 9 bases of the junction left unmatched. Looked up from germline, CDR1 is MNHNS and CDR2 is SASEGT. CDR3 length equals 14 residues. CDR3: CASTFQGAWETQYF. The CDR3 bases are TGTGCCAGCACCTTTCAGGGGGCGTGGGAGACCCAGTACTTC.

The sample holds one count of this clone. V usage is TRBV7-2 and J usage is TRBJ2-7, with a weak D call TRBD1 (6 bases). Germline loops: CDR1 SGHTA, CDR2 FQGNSA. Trimming left V 1 base short and J 3 bases short, with 10 bases between. This CDR3 is 14 amino acids long. Here the CDR3 reads CASSLGTGRYEQYF. The CDR3 DNA reads as TGTGCCAGCAGCTTAGGAACAGGGCGCTACGAGCAGTACTTC.

This clone was observed a handful of times. The chain links TRBV6-5 to TRBJ1-5; D might be TRBD1 (5 bases). The germline V gene has CDR1 MNHEY and CDR2 SVGAGI. V lost 8 bases, J lost 4 bases, and 12 bases lay in between. The CDR3 is 13 amino acids. For the CDR3, the DNA is TGTGCCAGCCAACGAAGGGGAAATCAGCCCCAGCATTTT. Translation gives CASQRRGNQPQHF.

J is TRBJ1-2 and V is TRBV2; possibly TRBD1 for D (5 bases). Germline V gene data show CDR1 as SNHLY and CDR2 as FYNNEI. The CDR3 runs to 14 residues. V was pared by 1 base and J by 2 bases, with 8 bases between. This CDR3 reads CASSEVTVNYGYTF. DNA for the CDR3: TGTGCCAGCAGTGAAGTGACAGTGAACTATGGCTACACCTTC.

By share, this clone ranks as medium-sized. The chain recombines TRBV5-5 with TRBJ1-1; D remains unclear. V was cut by 6 bases and J by 1 base, with 7 bases left in between. Germline CDR1 is SGHKS and CDR2 is YYEKEE (reference sequence). The length of the CDR3 is 12 residues. The chain's CDR3 is CASTWGNTEAFF. The CDR3 nucleotides are TGTGCCAGCACCTGGGGGAACACTGAAGCTTTCTTT.

The gene calls are TRBV27 and TRBJ2-5; TRBD1 matches 10 bases. TRBJ2-7 explains the end of the DNA better; the J call may be wrong. The CDR3 is 15 residues long. CDR1 and CDR2 from the germline V gene are MNHEY and SMNVEV (reference sequence). This chain's CDR3 is CASSSPGQGFSEQYF. CDR3 DNA sequence: TGTGCCAGCAGTTCCCCGGGACAGGGGTTTAGCGAGCAGTACTTC.

This rearrangement joins TRBV4-1 to TRBJ1-1, with unresolved D. This CDR3 has 16 residues. V was clipped by 4 bases and J by 0 bases, with 15 bases between them. Germline V gives CDR1 MGHRA, CDR2 YSYEKL. The CDR3 DNA reads TGCGCCAGCAGCCTTTCTGGGCGGACGATGAACACTGAAGCTTTCTTT. Residues: CASSLSGRTMNTEAFF.

This chain uses TRBV7-2 with TRBJ1-5; D is ambiguous. Germline V gene data show CDR1 as SGHTA and CDR2 as FQGNSA. The CDR3 runs 13 residues. V was cut by 4 bases and J by 5 bases, with 9 bases left in between. The CDR3 spells CASSSLPDQPQHF. In DNA, the CDR3 is TGTGCCAGCAGCTCCCTCCCGGATCAGCCCCAGCATTTT.

This clone was observed a handful of times. This chain uses TRBV25-1 with TRBJ2-4; 11 bases line up with TRBD1. CDR3 length equals 17 residues. The germline V gene encodes CDR1 MGHDK and CDR2 SYGVNS. J lost 7 bases, V lost 1 base, and 9 bases had no gene match. CDR3 DNA: TGTGCCAGCAGTGAATCGGACAGGGGGCTAGGCTCGAACATTCAGTACTTC. It encodes CASSESDRGLGSNIQYF. Full variable domain (rest looked up from reference TRBV25-1 and TRBJ2-4): EADIYQTPRYLVIGTGKKITLECSQTMGHDKMYWYQQDPGMELHLIHYSYGVNSTEKGDLSSESTVSRIRTEHFPLTLESARPSHTSQYLCASSESDRGLGSNIQYFGAGTRLSVL.

The chain combines TRBV7-9 with TRBJ1-1; no clear D gene. The CDR3 spans 15 residues. The germline V and J ends were trimmed by 5 bases and 0 bases, with 13 bases remaining between them. Germline V CDR1 and CDR2: SEHNR, FQNEAQ (reference sequence). CDR3 residues: CASSPNQAVNTEAFF. The CDR3 DNA reads TGTGCCAGCAGCCCTAATCAGGCCGTGAACACTGAAGCTTTCTTT. The full variable domain, completed using reference TRBV7-9 and TRBJ1-1, is DTGVSQNPRHKITKRGQNVTFRCDPISEHNRLYWYRQTLGQGPEFLTYFQNEAQLEKSRLLSDRFSAERPKGSFSTLEIQRTEQGDSAMYLCASSPNQAVNTEAFFGQGTRLTVV.

In DNA form, the CDR3 reads TGTGCCAGCTCATGGACTAGCGGGAGGGGGTACGAGCAGTACTTC. Its protein product is CASSWTSGRGYEQYF. The chain recombines TRBV6-5 with TRBJ2-7, with 15 bases fitting TRBD2. Germline-derived CDR1 and CDR2 are MNHEY and SVGAGI. CDR3 size: 15 residues. J gave up 4 bases and V 8 bases, and 6 bases lay outside the gene matches.

The chain is built from TRBV5-1 and TRBJ2-5; TRBD1 is a possible D gene (5 bases). Germline values: CDR1 SGHRS, CDR2 YFSETQ. CDR3 size: 12 residues. V was clipped by 3 bases and J by 4 bases, with 7 bases between them. CDR3 bases: TGCGCCAGCAGCTCAGGGCGAGAGACCCAGTACTTC. Translated: CASSSGRETQYF.

This clone was observed a few times. CDR3 in DNA: TGTGCCAGCAGCTTATTAGGGACAGGGGAATCTGGGGCCAACGTCCTGACTTTC. Translated, it gives CASSLLGTGESGANVLTF. The rearrangement links TRBV7-9 to TRBJ2-6; TRBD1 matches 10 bases. The V gene end was trimmed by 2 bases and the J gene end by 1 base; junction bases not matched to a gene: 5. Germline V gives CDR1 SEHNR, CDR2 FQNEAQ (reference sequence). The CDR3 runs 18 residues.

The V call is TRBV28, the J call TRBJ2-7; 15 bases line up with TRBD2. With V trimmed by 2 bases and J by 6 bases, 2 bases remained unmatched. The CDR3 contains 15 residues. Germline V gene data show CDR1 as MDHEN and CDR2 as SYDVKM. CDR3 nucleotides: TGTGCCAGCAGTTTACCGGGACTAGCGGGAGGCGAGCAGTACTTC. It translates to CASSLPGLAGGEQYF.